The source of this TCR beta chain is a study of blood T cell repertoires in COVID-19. In the original processing: Reference gene primer amplification in the assay estimated nucleated cell counts. TCRdb keeps only in-frame clones here, not all; method: immunoSEQ multiplex PCR. The D gene and trimming were derived from the DNA, and the V and J assignments and clone size from that table. The table has tens of thousands of clones, 70% to 90% seen once. With V trimmed by 4 bases and J by 1 base, 1 base remained unmatched. Germline V gene sequence: CDR1 SQVTM, CDR2 ANQGSEA. This CDR3 contains 13 residues. This clone appeared a single time.

Input material: peripheral blood. J is TRBJ1-1 and V is TRBV29-1; 9 nucleotides agree with TRBD1. The clonotype was recovered from a man aged 50-59 years with COVID-19, enrolled during active disease. CDR3 DNA: TGCAGCGTTGGGGGACAGGGGAACACTGAAGCTTTCTTT. This translates into CSVGGQGNTEAFF.